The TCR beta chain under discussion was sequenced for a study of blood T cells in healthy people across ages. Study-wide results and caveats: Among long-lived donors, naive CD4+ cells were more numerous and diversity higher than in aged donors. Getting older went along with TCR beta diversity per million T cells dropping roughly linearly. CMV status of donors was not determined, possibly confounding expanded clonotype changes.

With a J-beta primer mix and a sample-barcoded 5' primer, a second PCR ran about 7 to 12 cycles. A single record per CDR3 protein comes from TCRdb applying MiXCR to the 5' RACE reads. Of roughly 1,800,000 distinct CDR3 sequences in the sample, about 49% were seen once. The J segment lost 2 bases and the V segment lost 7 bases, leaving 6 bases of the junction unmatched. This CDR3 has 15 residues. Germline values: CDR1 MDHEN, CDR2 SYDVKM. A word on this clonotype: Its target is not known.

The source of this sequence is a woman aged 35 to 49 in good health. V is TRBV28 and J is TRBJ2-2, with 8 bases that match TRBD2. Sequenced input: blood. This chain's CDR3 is CASKRGLENTGELFF. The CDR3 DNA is TGTGCCAGCAAGCGGGGACTAGAAAACACCGGGGAGCTGTTTTTT.